These T cell receptor beta chains were read from a single sample in a study of CXCR3-negative and CXCR3-positive naive CD8 T cells. TCRdb re-called the 5' RACE reads and gives one entry per CDR3 protein, without DNA. Here the sample table reports just under 65,000 distinct CDR3 sequences. Sequencing was done on a sample of naive CXCR3+ CD8+ T cells from blood. The receptors originated from a human donor in good health. Some clones in this sample may be carry-over from other donors' samples. Each CDR3 is given with its conserved first and last residue. Fields, in order: V gene, J gene, CDR3 protein.

v_gene: TRBV29-1; j_gene: TRBJ2-7; CDR3aa: CSVAGTGSEYEQYF
v_gene: TRBV29-1; j_gene: TRBJ2-5; CDR3aa: CSVEDQETQYF
v_gene: TRBV28; j_gene: TRBJ2-7; CDR3aa: CASRIGANRDYKQSDYEQYF
v_gene: TRBV29-1; j_gene: TRBJ1-2; CDR3aa: CSVDEQGIGGYTF
v_gene: TRBV11-1; j_gene: TRBJ2-7; CDR3aa: CASSLEGSSRDEQYF
v_gene: TRBV7-9; j_gene: TRBJ2-7; CDR3aa: CASSFGDLEQYF
v_gene: TRBV19; j_gene: TRBJ2-1; CDR3aa: CASSLLAGVGSEQFF
v_gene: TRBV25-1; j_gene: TRBJ2-7; CDR3aa: CASLDFPRQGLEQYF
v_gene: TRBV28; j_gene: TRBJ1-1; CDR3aa: CASSLLAGGGTEAFF
v_gene: TRBV7-9; j_gene: TRBJ2-1; CDR3aa: CASSQIQGSSSYNEQFF
v_gene: TRBV12-3/TRBV12-4; j_gene: TRBJ2-1; CDR3aa: CASRTGQGTYNEQFF
v_gene: TRBV14; j_gene: TRBJ2-1; CDR3aa: CASSQGPGHNNEQFF
v_gene: TRBV10-3; j_gene: TRBJ2-7; CDR3aa: CAGGRDSYEQYF